This is a list of T cell receptor beta chains from one sample in a study of shared clonotypes between healthy human individuals. This table comes from immunoSEQ multiplex PCR, and its TCRdb copy is limited to in-frame clones, with some not included. Of about 1,900,000 clones in the sample, about 95% were seen once. The sequencing sample was made of naive CD8+ T cells sorted from blood. The source is a man between 18 and 35 years old in good health. CDR3s include the opening cysteine and the closing phenylalanine or tryptophan. The D gene is left open where the match is weak.

V gene	D gene	J gene	CDR3 DNA	CDR3 protein
TRBV7-6	NA	TRBJ2-1	TGTGCCAGCGAGCGAGGGGGCTACAATGAGCAGTTCTTC	CASERGGYNEQFF
TRBV27	NA	TRBJ2-3	TGTGCCAGCGGTCCATCCGGGCCTCTCACAGATACGCAGTATTTT	CASGPSGPLTDTQYF
TRBV6-5	TRBD1	TRBJ1-2	TGTGCCAGCAGTTTACTAACAGGGGGGATCTATGGCTACACCTTC	CASSLLTGGIYGYTF
TRBV4-2	NA	TRBJ2-7	TGTGCCAGCAGCCAACCGGGGGAGATGAATTTCTACGAGCAGTACTTC	CASSQPGEMNFYEQYF
TRBV2	TRBD2	TRBJ2-7	TGTGCCAGCAGTCATTACGGGACTAGCGGGACATACGAGCAGTACTTC	CASSHYGTSGTYEQYF
TRBV27	TRBD2	TRBJ2-1	TGTGCCAGCAGTGACCTCACTAGCGGGGGGGCCAATGAGCAGTTCTTC	CASSDLTSGGANEQFF
TRBV2	TRBD1	TRBJ1-1	TGTGCCAGCAGTGCAAGCTTCGGACAGGTCTCTGCTGAAGCTTTCTTT	CASSASFGQVSAEAFF
TRBV4-1	NA	TRBJ1-2	TGCGCCAGCAGCCACCCCGGACGTGAGGGCTACACCTTC	CASSHPGREGYTF
TRBV28	TRBD1	TRBJ2-4	TGTGCCAGCAGCCTGACAGGGGGAAACATTCAGTACTTC	CASSLTGGNIQYF
TRBV11-2	NA	TRBJ2-7	TGTGCCAGCAGCTTGGACAGAACCTACGAGCAGTACTTC	CASSLDRTYEQYF